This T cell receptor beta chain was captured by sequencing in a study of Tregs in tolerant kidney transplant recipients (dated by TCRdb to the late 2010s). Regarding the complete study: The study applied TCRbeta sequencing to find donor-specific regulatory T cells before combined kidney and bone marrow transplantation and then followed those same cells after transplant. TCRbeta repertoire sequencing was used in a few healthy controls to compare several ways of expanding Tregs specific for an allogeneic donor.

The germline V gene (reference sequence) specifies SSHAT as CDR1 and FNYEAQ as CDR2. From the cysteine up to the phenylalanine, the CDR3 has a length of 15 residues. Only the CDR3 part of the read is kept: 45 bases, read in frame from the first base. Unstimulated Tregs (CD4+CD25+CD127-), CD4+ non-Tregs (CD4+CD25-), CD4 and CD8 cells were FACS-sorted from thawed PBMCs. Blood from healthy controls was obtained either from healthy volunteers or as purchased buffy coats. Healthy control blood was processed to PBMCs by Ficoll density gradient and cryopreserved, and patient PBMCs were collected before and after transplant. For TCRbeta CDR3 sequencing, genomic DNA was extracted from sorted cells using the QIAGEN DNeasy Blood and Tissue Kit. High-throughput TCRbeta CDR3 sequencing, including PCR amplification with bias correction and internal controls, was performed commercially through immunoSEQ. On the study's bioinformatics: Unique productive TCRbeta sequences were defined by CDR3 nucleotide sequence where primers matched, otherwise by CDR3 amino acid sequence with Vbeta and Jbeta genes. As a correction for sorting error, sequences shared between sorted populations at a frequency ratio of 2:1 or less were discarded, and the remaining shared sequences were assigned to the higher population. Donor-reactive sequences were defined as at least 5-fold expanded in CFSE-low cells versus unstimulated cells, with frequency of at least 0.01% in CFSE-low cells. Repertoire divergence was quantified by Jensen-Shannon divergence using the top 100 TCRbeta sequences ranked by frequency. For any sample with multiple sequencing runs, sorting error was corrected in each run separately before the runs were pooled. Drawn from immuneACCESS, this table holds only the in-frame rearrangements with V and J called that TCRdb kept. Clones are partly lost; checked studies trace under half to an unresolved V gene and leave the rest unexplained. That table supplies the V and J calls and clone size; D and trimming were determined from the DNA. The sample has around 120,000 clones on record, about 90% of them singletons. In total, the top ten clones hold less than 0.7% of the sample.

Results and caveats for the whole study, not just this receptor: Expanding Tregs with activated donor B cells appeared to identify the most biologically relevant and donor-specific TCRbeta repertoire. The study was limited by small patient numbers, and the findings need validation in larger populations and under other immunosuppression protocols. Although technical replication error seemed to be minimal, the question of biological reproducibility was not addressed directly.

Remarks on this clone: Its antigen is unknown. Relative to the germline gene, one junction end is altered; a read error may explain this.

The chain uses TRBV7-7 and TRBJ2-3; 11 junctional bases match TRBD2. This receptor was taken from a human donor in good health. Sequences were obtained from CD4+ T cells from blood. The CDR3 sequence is CASSFSGGAGDTQYF. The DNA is TGTGCTAGCAGCTTTAGCGGGGGGGCTGGAGATACGCAGTATTTT.